A single sample gave rise to the 24 T cell receptor beta chains below, sequenced in a study of T cell repertoires in cytomegalovirus infection. What these receptors recognize is not known. MiXCR, run by TCRdb on the reads, gives a single entry per CDR3 protein. This table holds some 320,000 distinct CDR3 sequences, approximately 32% found once. The specimen was cultured PBMCs, collected from culture after CMV antigen stimulation. The receptors originated from a human donor in good health (CMV status not recorded). Some clones in this sample may be carry-over from other donors' samples.

This clonotype came up a few times. This chain joins TRBV5-3 and TRBJ2-1, with 12 bases matching TRBD2. TRBV5-3 is an ORF for which the function is uncertain. The junction had 11 bases not matched to a gene; V was cut back by 8 bases and J by 5 bases. CDR3 size: 16 residues. CDR3 residues: CASSSKTSGGNNEQFF. The CDR3 DNA follows: TGTGCCAGCAGTTCTAAGACTAGCGGGGGTAACAATGAGCAGTTCTTC.

Only a few counts were recorded for this clonotype. V gene TRBV27 combines with J gene TRBJ1-1, with D perhaps TRBD1 (6 bases). The V gene lost 6 bases and the J gene lost 1 base, with 12 bases spanning the gap. Germline values: CDR1 MNHEY, CDR2 SMNVEV (reference sequence). The CDR3 contains 14 residues. CDR3 amino acids: CASSIRGTNTEAFF. CDR3 DNA: TGTGCCAGCAGCATCAGGGGCACGAACACTGAAGCTTTCTTT.

The chain employs TRBV5-1 and TRBJ2-1, with TRBD2 matching 10 bases. Germline V gene sequence: CDR1 SGHRS, CDR2 YFSETQ. Trimming removed 1 base from V and 7 bases from J; junction bases left unmatched: 5. This CDR3 region has 15 residues. The CDR3: CASSLSSSGRNEQFF. CDR3 sequence (DNA): TGCGCCAGCAGCTTGTCTAGTAGCGGGAGGAATGAGCAGTTCTTC.

This clonotype was counted only a few times. The genes are TRBV10-3 and TRBJ2-6, with a possible D match to TRBD2 (5 bases). Germline CDR1 ENHRY, CDR2 SYGVKD. The V gene lost 11 bases and the J gene lost 0 bases, with 8 bases spanning the gap. The CDR3 extends over 13 amino acids. CDR3 sequence (DNA): TGTGCCGGGAGCATCTCTGGGGCCAACGTCCTGACTTTC. It encodes CAGSISGANVLTF.

The chain uses TRBV7-9 and TRBJ1-1, with D perhaps matching TRBD1 (6 bases). This CDR3 is 13 amino acids long. V was pared by 6 bases and J by 1 base, with 9 bases between. CDR1 and CDR2 (germline): SEHNR, FQNEAQ (reference sequence). The CDR3 loop reads CASRRTANTEAFF. CDR3 coding DNA: TGTGCCAGCAGGAGGACAGCGAACACTGAAGCTTTCTTT.

The chain employs TRBV6-2 or TRBV6-3 and TRBJ1-4; D not resolved. The germline V and J ends were trimmed by 5 bases and 1 base, with 11 bases remaining between them. The length of the CDR3 is 15 residues. Germline CDR1 MNHEY, CDR2 SVGEGT. CDR3 nucleotides: TGTGCCAGCAGTATGGGGAGTGGAACTAATGAAAAACTGTTTTTT. Encoded protein: CASSMGSGTNEKLFF.

This clonotype appeared a few times. This chain joins TRBV11-2 and TRBJ2-7, with D unclear. This CDR3 has 12 amino acids. Per germline, CDR1 SGHAT and CDR2 FQNNGV. The V and J ends lost 5 bases and 5 bases respectively, with 10 bases between them. The CDR3 nucleotides read TGTGCCAGCAGCCCCGGCCGGCACGAGCAGTACTTC. Translating it yields CASSPGRHEQYF.

This clonotype occurred a few times. The rearrangement joins TRBV19 to TRBJ2-7; TRBD2 matches at 12 bases. CDR1 is LNHDA, CDR2 SQIVND, per germline (reference sequence). The CDR3 loop spans 17 amino acids. V lost 5 bases to trimming and J lost 3 bases; unmatched junction nucleotides: 11. CDR3 sequence: CASSPRGTSGPRYEQYF. As DNA, the CDR3 is TGTGCCAGTAGTCCCAGAGGGACTAGCGGGCCACGCTACGAGCAGTACTTC.

V usage is TRBV7-9 and J usage is TRBJ2-7; 11 bases are shared with TRBD1. J gave up 3 bases and V 4 bases, and 2 bases lay outside the gene matches. This CDR3 contains 14 residues. Germline CDR1 and CDR2: SEHNR and FQNEAQ (reference sequence). The CDR3 DNA sequence: TGTGCCAGCAGCTGGGACAGGGGGATCTACGAGCAGTACTTC. Encoded protein: CASSWDRGIYEQYF.

The V call is TRBV20-1, the J call TRBJ2-7, with D tentatively TRBD1 (5 bases). With 5 bases removed from V and 3 bases from J, the gap between germline ends came to 11 bases. CDR1 and CDR2 from the germline V gene are DFQATT and SNEGSKA (reference sequence). The CDR3 contains 12 residues. CDR3 DNA: TGCAGTGCTCAGGGCGGAGACTACGAGCAGTACTTC. This sequence encodes CSAQGGDYEQYF.

Only a few counts were recorded for this clonotype. The rearrangement joins TRBV12-3 or TRBV12-4 to TRBJ2-3; 7 nucleotides line up with TRBD2. This CDR3 has 14 amino acids. Trimming took 3 bases from V and 7 from J; bases not matched to a gene: 7. Here the CDR3 reads CASSFGGSINTQYF. The CDR3 nucleotides read TGTGCCAGCAGTTTTGGCGGGAGTATAAATACGCAGTATTTT.

The rearrangement uses TRBV7-3 and TRBJ1-2, with D perhaps matching TRBD1 (5 bases). With 5 bases removed from V and 3 bases from J, the gap between germline ends came to 10 bases. From germline, CDR1 is SGHTA and CDR2 FQGTGA. The CDR3 runs to 13 residues. CDR3 region: CASSEGPDYGYTF. The CDR3 nucleotides are TGTGCCAGCAGCGAGGGGCCAGACTATGGCTACACCTTC.

The V gene is TRBV5-4, the J gene TRBJ2-4; 8 bases align to TRBD1. Germline V lookup: CDR1 SGHNT, CDR2 YYREEE (reference sequence). The CDR3 is 16 residues long. After removal of 0 bases from V and 3 bases from J, the junction contained 5 bases not matched to a gene. The CDR3 reads CASSLGTGPLKNIQYF. The CDR3 DNA reads as TGTGCCAGCAGCTTGGGGACAGGGCCCCTCAAAAACATTCAGTACTTC.

Only a few counts were recorded for this clonotype. The chain uses TRBV29-1 and TRBJ1-1; D is undetermined. Trimming stripped 4 bases from V and 6 bases from J, with 15 bases between. The CDR3 is made up of 13 amino acids. CDR1 is SQVTM and CDR2 is ANQGSEA in the germline V gene. The DNA for the CDR3 is TGCAGCGTTGCCCCCCTCAGGCAGGCTGAAGCTTTCTTT. This codes for CSVAPLRQAEAFF.

The genes are TRBV11-2 and TRBJ2-7, with 7 bases lining up with TRBD1. The CDR3 has 12 amino acids. Germline lookup yields CDR1 SGHAT and CDR2 FQNNGV. V lost 7 bases, J lost 3 bases, and 3 bases stayed unmatched. DNA of the CDR3: TGTGCCAGCAAATCAGGGGGCTACGAGCAGTACTTC. This gives the protein CASKSGGYEQYF. The variable domain in full, completed from reference TRBV11-2 and TRBJ2-7, reads EAGVAQSPRYKIIEKRQSVAFWCNPISGHATLYWYQQILGQGPKLLIQFQNNGVVDDSQLPKDRFSAERLKGVDSTLKIQPAKLEDSAVYLCASKSGGYEQYFGPGTRLTVT.

This clonotype was seen at least ten times. This chain connects TRBV6-2 or TRBV6-3 to TRBJ2-1, with D possibly matching TRBD2 (7 bases). Germline assignment: CDR1 MNHEY and CDR2 SVGEGT. The CDR3 is 15 amino acids. The V end was cut by 5 bases, the J end by 4 bases, with 15 bases between. As DNA, the CDR3 is TGTGCCAGCAGTCGAGGGGGGGGCCGTTACAATGAGCAGTTCTTC. Amino acids: CASSRGGGRYNEQFF.

This clonotype has just a few counts. Here the CDR3 reads CASSLTRSGELFF. DNA of the CDR3: TGTGCCAGCAGCCTCACCAGGAGCGGGGAGCTGTTTTTT. The chain uses TRBV7-3 and TRBJ2-2; D is undetermined. The germline gives CDR1 SGHTA, CDR2 FQGTGA. The CDR3 contains 13 residues. Trimming took off 5 bases at V and 7 bases at J, with 11 bases between the two ends.

The chain carries TRBV25-1 and TRBJ2-2, with TRBD1 matching over 10 bases. V lost 4 bases, J lost 7 bases, and 12 bases stayed unmatched. CDR1 and CDR2 (germline): MGHDK, SYGVNS. This CDR3 has 17 residues. The CDR3 nucleotides read TGTGCCAGCAGTGTCCAGACCGGGACAGGGGTAAACGGGGAGCTGTTTTTT. This encodes CASSVQTGTGVNGELFF.

This clonotype turned up a few times. J is TRBJ2-5 and V is TRBV7-2; D is ambiguous. The V gene's germline CDR1 is SGHTA and CDR2 FQGNSA. The length of the CDR3 is 13 residues. Trimming stripped 1 base from V and 7 bases from J, with 10 bases between. This CDR3 reads CASSLGVLGTQYF. CDR3 coding DNA: TGTGCCAGCAGCTTAGGGGTCTTAGGGACCCAGTACTTC.

This clonotype showed up many times. CDR3 bases: TGTGCCAGCAGCTTAATGGGGACAGCTAACAATGAGCAGTTCTTC. It is translated as CASSLMGTANNEQFF. The chain employs TRBV11-1 and TRBJ2-1; 7 nucleotides match TRBD1. The CDR3 is 15 residues long. The V and J ends lost 2 bases and 5 bases, in that order; junction bases with no gene match: 6. Germline lookup yields CDR1 SGHAT and CDR2 FQDESV (reference sequence). The full variable domain, its missing parts supplied by reference TRBV11-1 and TRBJ2-1, is EAEVAQSPRYKITEKSQAVAFWCDPISGHATLYWYRQILGQGPELLVQFQDESVVDDSQLPKDRFSAERLKGVDSTLKIQPAELGDSAMYLCASSLMGTANNEQFFGPGTRLTVL.

V and J are TRBV27 and TRBJ1-2; 10 bases align to TRBD1. Germline V gene sequence: CDR1 MNHEY, CDR2 SMNVEV (reference sequence). This CDR3 is 16 amino acids long. J gave up 0 bases and V 6 bases, and 7 bases lay outside the gene matches. CDR3 nucleotide sequence: TGTGCCAGCAGCGACAGGGGGCACGGAGCTAACTATGGCTACACCTTC. Translated: CASSDRGHGANYGYTF.

This chain joins TRBV6-5 and TRBJ1-1, with no clear D. Germline loops: CDR1 MNHEY, CDR2 SVGAGI. The CDR3 runs 11 residues. V shed 7 bases and J shed 3 bases, with 6 bases lying between them. The CDR3 here is CASKSDTEAFF. The CDR3 nucleotides are TGTGCCAGCAAATCCGACACTGAAGCTTTCTTT.

The V gene is TRBV29-1, the J gene TRBJ2-5; no clear D gene. The CDR3 runs to 13 residues. The germline V gene has CDR1 SQVTM and CDR2 ANQGSEA. V was cut by 7 bases and J by 3 bases, with 15 bases left in between. In DNA form, the CDR3 reads TGCAGCGGCGAGTGGGCCAGAAAAGAGACCCAGTACTTC. Its translation is CSGEWARKETQYF.

The chain is built from TRBV7-6 and TRBJ2-1; 11 bases agree with TRBD2. Germline values: CDR1 SGHVS, CDR2 FNYEAQ. The trim removed 4 bases at V and 2 bases at J, leaving 1 base unmatched. This CDR3 contains 15 residues. CDR3 in DNA: TGTGCCAGCAGCTCTAGCGGGGGGACCTACAATGAGCAGTTCTTC. This codes for CASSSSGGTYNEQFF.